The 9 T cell receptor beta chains below come from one sample, sequenced in a study of cytotoxic CD8 clonotypes in ibrutinib-treated CLL. The table came from immunoSEQ multiplex PCR; TCRdb's copy has only in-frame clones and leaves some out. The repertoire holds more than 200,000 clones, with around 70% as singletons. The sample in question was PBMCs, obtained after 24 months of ibrutinib treatment. These receptors originate from a human donor with chronic lymphocytic leukemia.

The genes are TRBV9 and TRBJ2-5; 7 bases align to TRBD1. V was clipped by 5 bases and J by 1 base; unmatched bases: 14. Germline V gives CDR1 SGDLS, CDR2 YYNGEE. The CDR3 runs 17 residues. The CDR3 DNA reads as TGTGCCAGCAGTGCAAACCCAGGGGGAGAAAGCCAAGAGACCCAGTACTTC. This encodes CASSANPGGESQETQYF.

V gene TRBV28 combines with J gene TRBJ2-5, with 10 bases that match TRBD1. This CDR3 is 16 amino acids long. V trimming: 5 bases; J trimming: 0 bases; junction bases outside the gene matches: 6. Germline CDR1 MDHEN, CDR2 SYDVKM. The CDR3 is CASSAAGQGYQETQYF. The CDR3 region has the DNA TGTGCCAGCAGTGCGGCGGGACAGGGGTACCAAGAGACCCAGTACTTC.

This clone was picked up a small number of times. This chain uses TRBV27 with TRBJ2-6, with D unresolved. The CDR3 consists of 15 residues. Germline V CDR1 and CDR2: MNHEY, SMNVEV (reference sequence). V was trimmed by 6 bases and J by 0 bases, leaving 9 bases between them. CDR3 bases: TGTGCCAGCAGAATACAGAGCTCTGGGGCCAACGTCCTGACTTTC. Protein sequence: CASRIQSSGANVLTF.

The chain combines TRBV15 with TRBJ2-2; D remains ambiguous. Germline assignment: CDR1 LNHNV and CDR2 YYDKDF (reference sequence). The CDR3 runs 12 residues. The V end lost 0 bases, the J end lost 4 bases, and 0 bases lay between the germline ends. In DNA form, the CDR3 reads TGTGCCACCAGCAGAGACACCGGGGAGCTGTTTTTT. It codes for CATSRDTGELFF.

This rearrangement joins TRBV7-9 to TRBJ1-1; D gene unclear. From germline, CDR1 is SEHNR and CDR2 FQNEAQ (reference sequence). V was shortened by 8 bases and J by 3 bases, with 7 bases between the two germline ends. This CDR3 has 11 amino acids. This CDR3 reads CASSRDTEAFF. The CDR3 DNA follows: TGTGCCAGCTCGAGGGACACTGAAGCTTTCTTT.

The chain combines TRBV9 with TRBJ1-4; 8 bases align to TRBD1. This CDR3 comprises 16 residues. J gave up 4 bases and V 2 bases, and 7 bases lay outside the gene matches. CDR1 is SGDLS, CDR2 YYNGEE, per germline. The CDR3 loop reads CASSVEDRVINEKLFF. The DNA of the CDR3 is TGTGCCAGCAGCGTGGAGGACAGGGTTATTAATGAAAAACTGTTTTTT.

Of note for this clone: Other DNA sequences within the sample encode an identical CDR3. This chain links TRBV9 with TRBJ2-3; D not certain. The CDR3 totals 13 residues. V lost 4 bases, J lost 3 bases, and 9 bases lay in between. Germline CDR1 reads SGDLS; CDR2 reads YYNGEE. CDR3 in DNA: TGTGCCAGCAGCCCTAGGCGGACAGATACGCAGTATTTT. This codes for CASSPRRTDTQYF.

This clone was seen more than once but under ten times. The chain has TRBV29-1 and TRBJ1-2; D not certain. The CDR3 is 11 amino acids. The germline V and J ends were trimmed by 3 bases and 8 bases, with 10 bases remaining between them. Germline lookup yields CDR1 SQVTM and CDR2 ANQGSEA. CDR3 in amino acids: CSVDEIGGYTF. As DNA, the CDR3 is TGCAGCGTTGATGAGATAGGCGGCTACACCTTC.

This clone was seen a handful of times. Other DNA sequences within the sample encode an identical CDR3. The chain carries TRBV11-2 and TRBJ2-7, with TRBD2 as a possible D gene (6 bases). The germline CDR1 and CDR2 sequences are SGHAT and FQNNGV. CDR3 size: 14 residues. V lost 5 bases to trimming and J lost 2 bases, with 13 bases between them. CDR3 sequence (DNA): TGTGCCAGCAGCCTTAGCGGTTCCGCCTACGAGCAGTACTTC. This codes for CASSLSGSAYEQYF.